A single sample is the source of the 11 T cell receptor beta chains below, sequenced in a study of B cell selection in AIRE deficiency. TCRdb's copy holds only in-frame clones and misses some; the assay was immunoSEQ multiplex PCR. The table includes tens of thousands of clones, less than 97% detected once. CD4+CD127+ cells were sorted as the conventional CD4 T cells. The sequenced sample was CD4+CD127+ conventional T cells sorted from PBMCs. The receptor source for this set is a human donor in good health.

The table lists this clone with a count of one. The chain joins TRBV28 to TRBJ2-7, with 12 bases that match TRBD2. The germline V gene encodes CDR1 MDHEN and CDR2 SYDVKM. The J segment lost 1 base and the V segment lost 4 bases, leaving 2 bases of the junction unmatched. The CDR3 has 15 amino acids. The CDR3 protein is CASSSLAGGSYEQYF. The CDR3 nucleotides are TGTGCCAGCAGTTCACTAGCGGGAGGTTCCTACGAGCAGTACTTC.

This clone has a handful of counts. The chain uses TRBV15 and TRBJ2-7, with 7 positions matching TRBD1. Trimming removed 4 bases from V and 0 bases from J; junction bases left unmatched: 3. This CDR3 contains 14 residues. The germline CDR1 and CDR2 sequences are LNHNV and YYDKDF (reference sequence). The CDR3 spells CATSNRGPSYEQYF. The CDR3 nucleotides are TGTGCCACCAGCAACAGGGGCCCCTCCTACGAGCAGTACTTC.

This clone was seen once. V and J are TRBV11-2 and TRBJ2-3; TRBD2 is a possible D gene (6 bases). V was clipped by 5 bases and J by 7 bases, with 13 bases between them. The CDR3 extends over 13 amino acids. CDR1 and CDR2 (germline): SGHAT, FQNNGV. The CDR3 is CASSQLAVHTQYF. CDR3 bases: TGTGCCAGCAGCCAACTAGCTGTCCATACGCAGTATTTT.

The rearrangement joins TRBV5-4 to TRBJ1-2; D is ambiguous. The CDR3 extends over 14 amino acids. CDR1 and CDR2 (germline): SGHNT, YYREEE (reference sequence). V gave up 4 bases and J gave up 2 bases, with 12 bases separating them. CDR3 sequence: CASSQEQRNYGYTF. CDR3 nucleotide sequence: TGTGCCAGCAGCCAAGAACAGAGAAACTATGGCTACACCTTC.

Of note for this clone: Other DNA variants within this sample encode the same CDR3. The chain carries TRBV9 and TRBJ2-3; 7 bases map to TRBD2. The CDR3 has 13 amino acids. V lost 4 bases and J lost 6; bases outside the gene matches: 5. CDR1 is SGDLS and CDR2 is YYNGEE in the germline V gene. This chain's CDR3 is CASSPGTMDTQYF. CDR3 nucleotides: TGTGCCAGCAGCCCGGGGACTATGGATACGCAGTATTTT.

V is TRBV28 and J is TRBJ1-1, with 8 bases lining up with TRBD1. Germline lookup yields CDR1 MDHEN and CDR2 SYDVKM. V lost 1 base to trimming and J lost 6 bases; unmatched junction nucleotides: 16. The CDR3 has 18 residues. The CDR3 spells CASSLSTMTGAGAAEAFF. The CDR3 DNA is TGTGCCAGCAGTTTATCGACTATGACAGGGGCTGGGGCAGCTGAAGCTTTCTTT.

The chain couples TRBV11-1 to TRBJ2-5; 8 bases line up with TRBD2. The J segment lost 5 bases and the V segment lost 3 bases, leaving 5 bases of the junction unmatched. The CDR3 covers 14 residues. Germline V gene sequence: CDR1 SGHAT, CDR2 FQDESV (reference sequence). DNA of the CDR3: TGTGCCAGCAGCTTCCGGGGGGGCGTCGAGACCCAGTACTTC. Its translation is CASSFRGGVETQYF.

The chain recombines TRBV28 with TRBJ2-7; 9 nucleotides line up with TRBD1. From germline, CDR1 is MDHEN and CDR2 SYDVKM. The V segment lost 5 bases and the J segment 0 bases; nucleotides outside the gene matches: 11. CDR3 length equals 17 residues. The CDR3 sequence: CASSLPWTGDPSYEQYF. The CDR3 DNA sequence: TGTGCCAGCAGTCTCCCGTGGACAGGGGATCCCTCCTACGAGCAGTACTTC.

The chain links TRBV18 to TRBJ1-4; D gene unclear. V gave up 3 bases and J gave up 6 bases, with 8 bases separating them. CDR1 is KGHSH, CDR2 LQKENI, per germline. This CDR3 contains 13 residues. CDR3 bases: TGTGCCAGCTCACCTAGACAAGATGAAAAACTGTTTTTT. Amino acid sequence: CASSPRQDEKLFF.

This clone was counted once. The rearrangement links TRBV28 to TRBJ1-4; possibly TRBD1 for D (5 bases). Germline CDR1 is MDHEN and CDR2 is SYDVKM. CDR3 length equals 14 residues. Between the trimmed V and J ends, which lost 3 bases and 6 bases, there was a span of 11 bases. The CDR3 sequence: CASSFGQSYEKLFF. Written as DNA, the CDR3 is TGTGCCAGCAGTTTCGGACAATCTTATGAAAAACTGTTTTTT. Together with reference TRBV28 and TRBJ1-4, the CDR3 gives the full variable domain: DVKVTQSSRYLVKRTGEKVFLECVQDMDHENMFWYRQDPGLGLRLIYFSYDVKMKEKGDIPEGYSVSREKKERFSLILESASTNQTSMYLCASSFGQSYEKLFFGSGTQLSVL.

J is TRBJ1-4 and V is TRBV28; TRBD1 matches at 9 bases. The CDR3 is made up of 15 amino acids. J lost 8 bases, V lost 5 bases, and 9 bases had no gene match. Per the germline V gene, CDR1 is MDHEN and CDR2 is SYDVKM. The CDR3 region is CASSVPTGGQEKLFF. The DNA of the CDR3 is TGTGCCAGCAGTGTACCGACAGGGGGACAGGAAAAACTGTTTTTT.